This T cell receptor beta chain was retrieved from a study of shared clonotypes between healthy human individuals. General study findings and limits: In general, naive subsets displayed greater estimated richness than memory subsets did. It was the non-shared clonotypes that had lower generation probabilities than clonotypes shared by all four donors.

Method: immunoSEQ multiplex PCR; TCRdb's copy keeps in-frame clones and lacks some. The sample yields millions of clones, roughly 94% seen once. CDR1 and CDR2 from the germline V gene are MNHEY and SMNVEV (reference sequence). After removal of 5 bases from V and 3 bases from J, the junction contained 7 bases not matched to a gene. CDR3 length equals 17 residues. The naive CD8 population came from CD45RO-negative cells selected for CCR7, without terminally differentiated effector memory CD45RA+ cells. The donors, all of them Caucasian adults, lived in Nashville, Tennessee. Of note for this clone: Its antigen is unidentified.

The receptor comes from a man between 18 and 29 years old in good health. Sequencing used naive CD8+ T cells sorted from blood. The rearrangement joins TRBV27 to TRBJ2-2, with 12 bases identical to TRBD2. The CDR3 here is CASSLLLAGGHTGELFF. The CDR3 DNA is TGTGCCAGCAGTCTTTTGCTAGCGGGGGGGCACACCGGGGAGCTGTTTTTT.